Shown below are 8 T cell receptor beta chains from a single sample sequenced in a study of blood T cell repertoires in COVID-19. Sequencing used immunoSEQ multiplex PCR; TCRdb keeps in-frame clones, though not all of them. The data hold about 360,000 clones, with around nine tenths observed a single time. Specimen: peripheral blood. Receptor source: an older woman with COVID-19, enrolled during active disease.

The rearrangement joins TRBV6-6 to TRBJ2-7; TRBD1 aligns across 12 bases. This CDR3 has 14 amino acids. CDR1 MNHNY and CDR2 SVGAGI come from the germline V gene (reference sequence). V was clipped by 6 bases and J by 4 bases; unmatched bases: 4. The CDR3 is CASRKGQGAYEQYF. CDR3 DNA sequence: TGTGCCAGCAGAAAGGGACAGGGGGCATACGAGCAGTACTTC.

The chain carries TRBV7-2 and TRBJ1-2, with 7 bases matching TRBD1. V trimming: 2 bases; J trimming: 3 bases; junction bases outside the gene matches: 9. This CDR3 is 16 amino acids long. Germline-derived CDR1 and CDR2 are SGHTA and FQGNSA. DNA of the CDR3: TGTGCCAGCAGCTTATACAGGGGTAGATTTGACTATGGCTACACCTTC. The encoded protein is CASSLYRGRFDYGYTF.

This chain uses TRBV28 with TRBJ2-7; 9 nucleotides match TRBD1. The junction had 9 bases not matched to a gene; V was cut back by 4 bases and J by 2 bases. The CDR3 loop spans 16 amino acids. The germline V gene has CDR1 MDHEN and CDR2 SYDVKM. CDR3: CASSSPSGQGPYEQYF. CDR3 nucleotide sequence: TGTGCCAGCAGTTCCCCCTCGGGACAGGGTCCCTACGAGCAGTACTTC.

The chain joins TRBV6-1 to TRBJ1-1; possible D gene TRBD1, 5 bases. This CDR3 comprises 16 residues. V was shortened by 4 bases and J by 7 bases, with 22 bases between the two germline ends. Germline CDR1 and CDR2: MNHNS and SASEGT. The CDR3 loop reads CASSARGGAKIHEAFF. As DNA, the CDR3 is TGTGCCAGCAGTGCCCGAGGAGGGGCGAAGATACATGAAGCTTTCTTT.

The DNA of the CDR3 is TGTGCCAGCAGCTCTTATACGCAGTATTTT. It specifies CASSSYTQYF. The chain couples TRBV7-2 to TRBJ2-3; D gene unclear. This CDR3 spans 10 amino acids. The germline V and J ends were trimmed by 4 bases and 7 bases, with 3 bases remaining between them. Germline CDR1 reads SGHTA; CDR2 reads FQGNSA. Complete variable domain (other parts from reference TRBV7-2 and TRBJ2-3): GAGVSQSPSNKVTEKGKDVELRCDPISGHTALYWYRQSLGQGLEFLIYFQGNSAPDKSGLPSDRFSAERTGGSVSTLTIQRTQQEDSAVYLCASSSYTQYFGPGTRLTVL.

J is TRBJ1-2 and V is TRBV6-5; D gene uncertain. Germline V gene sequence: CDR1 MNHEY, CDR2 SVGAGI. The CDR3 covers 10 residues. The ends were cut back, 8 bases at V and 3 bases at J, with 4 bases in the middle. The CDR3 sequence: CASSDYGYTF. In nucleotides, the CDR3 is TGTGCCAGCTCAGACTATGGCTACACCTTC.

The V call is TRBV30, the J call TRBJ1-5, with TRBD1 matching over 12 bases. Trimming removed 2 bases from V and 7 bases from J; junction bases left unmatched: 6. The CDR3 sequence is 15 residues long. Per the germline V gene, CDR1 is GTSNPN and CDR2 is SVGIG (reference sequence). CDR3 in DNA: TGTGCCTGGAGTACGGGGACAGGGGGCGGGCAGCCCCAGCATTTT. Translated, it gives CAWSTGTGGGQPQHF.

The CDR3 DNA reads TGTGCCTGGAATGTGGGGGACTTCACCGGGGAGCTGTTTTTT. Amino acids: CAWNVGDFTGELFF. The V call is TRBV30, the J call TRBJ2-2, with TRBD2 as a possible D gene (6 bases). This CDR3 has 14 amino acids. Germline V gives CDR1 GTSNPN, CDR2 SVGIG (reference sequence). Between the trimmed V and J ends, which lost 4 bases and 4 bases, there was a span of 13 bases.